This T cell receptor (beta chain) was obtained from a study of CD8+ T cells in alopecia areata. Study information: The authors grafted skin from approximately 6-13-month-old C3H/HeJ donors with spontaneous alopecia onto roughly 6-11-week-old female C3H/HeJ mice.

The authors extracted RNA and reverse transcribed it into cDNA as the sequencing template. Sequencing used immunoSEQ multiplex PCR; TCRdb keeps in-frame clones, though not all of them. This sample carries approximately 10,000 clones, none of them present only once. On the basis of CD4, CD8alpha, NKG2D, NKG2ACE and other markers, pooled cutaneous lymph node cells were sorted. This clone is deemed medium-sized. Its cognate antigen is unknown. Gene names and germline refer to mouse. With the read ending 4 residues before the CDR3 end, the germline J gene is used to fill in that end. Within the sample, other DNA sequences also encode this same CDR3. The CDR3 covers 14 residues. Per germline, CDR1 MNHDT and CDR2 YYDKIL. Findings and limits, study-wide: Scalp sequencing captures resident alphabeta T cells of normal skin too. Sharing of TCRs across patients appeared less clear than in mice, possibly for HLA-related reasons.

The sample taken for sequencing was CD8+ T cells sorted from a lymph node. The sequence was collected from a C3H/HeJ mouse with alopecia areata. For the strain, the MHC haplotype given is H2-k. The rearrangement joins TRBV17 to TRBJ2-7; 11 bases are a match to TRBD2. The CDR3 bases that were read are TGTGCTAGCAGTCCCGGGACTGGGGGTTAT. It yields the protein CASSPGTGGY. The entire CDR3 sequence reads CASSPGTGGYEQYF.